The 28 T cell receptor beta chains listed next were all sequenced from one sample in a study of T cells after somatic rescue of genetic block. Sequenced by immunoSEQ multiplex PCR; TCRdb stores in-frame clones only, minus some. The table has some 68,000 clones, approximately 90% seen once; the top ten hold approximately 3%. Sequencing used peripheral blood mononuclear cells (PBMCs). The receptors come from a man aged 30 to 45.

Written as DNA, the CDR3 is TGTGCCAGCACCGGACAGGGTGCCGCTAATGAAAAACTGTTTTTT. Its protein product is CASTGQGAANEKLFF. The chain joins TRBV2 to TRBJ1-4, with 8 bases lining up with TRBD1. The CDR3 extends over 15 amino acids. Per germline, CDR1 SNHLY and CDR2 FYNNEI. Trimming removed 7 bases from V and 3 bases from J; junction bases left unmatched: 7.

There are a few counts of this clone. CDR3 residues: CASSFENTEAFF. CDR3 coding DNA: TGTGCCAGCAGCTTCGAGAACACTGAAGCTTTCTTT. The chain uses TRBV7-9 and TRBJ1-1; D is ambiguous. Trimming left V 3 bases short and J 1 base short, with 3 bases between. This CDR3 spans 12 amino acids. From germline, CDR1 is SEHNR and CDR2 FQNEAQ (reference sequence).

The rearrangement links TRBV27 to TRBJ2-5, with D perhaps assigned TRBD1 or TRBD2 (6 bases each). The CDR3 is 15 amino acids. From germline, CDR1 is MNHEY and CDR2 SMNVEV (reference sequence). Trimming shortened V by 3 bases and J by 2 bases, and 13 bases separated the two germline ends. This CDR3 is CASSFAGGPQETQYF. DNA for the CDR3: TGTGCCAGCAGTTTTGCCGGGGGCCCTCAAGAGACCCAGTACTTC.

This chain links TRBV21-1 with TRBJ2-6; the D segment call TRBD1 is taken from the table without a DNA check. TRBV21-1 is a pseudogene segment. CDR3 length: 16 amino acids. For the CDR3, the DNA is TGTGCCAGCAGCAGGACAGGTCTCGCTGGGGCCAACGTCCTGACTTTC. Its translation is CASSRTGLAGANVLTF.

The J gene is TRBJ2-7, the V gene TRBV7-9; TRBD1 aligns across 8 bases. The CDR3 spans 15 residues. Germline CDR1 reads SEHNR; CDR2 reads FQNEAQ (reference sequence). The ends lost 4 bases at V and 2 bases at J; junction bases unmatched: 7. The chain's CDR3 is CASSSPRTGTYEQYF. CDR3 sequence (DNA): TGTGCCAGCAGCTCCCCCCGGACAGGGACCTACGAGCAGTACTTC.

The chain links TRBV13 to TRBJ1-1, with 7 positions matching TRBD1. The CDR3 has 12 amino acids. J gave up 1 base and V 9 bases, and 2 bases lay outside the gene matches. Germline V gene data show CDR1 as PRHDT and CDR2 as FYEKMQ (reference sequence). The CDR3 DNA reads as TGTGCCAGTCGACAGGGGAACACTGAAGCTTTCTTT. Its protein is CASRQGNTEAFF.

This clone was counted a few times. This rearrangement joins TRBV5-1 to TRBJ2-7, with D perhaps assigned TRBD1 or TRBD2 (5 bases each). Germline V gene data show CDR1 as SGHRS and CDR2 as YFSETQ. Deletions cut 3 bases from V and 4 bases from J, with 14 bases between. This CDR3 has 14 amino acids. CDR3 loop: CASSWDGDPYEQYF. CDR3 nucleotide sequence: TGCGCCAGCAGCTGGGACGGAGACCCTTACGAGCAGTACTTC.

This chain links TRBV5-6 with TRBJ2-7, with 9 bases that match TRBD2. The CDR3 is made up of 17 amino acids. J gave up 1 base and V 5 bases, and 13 bases lay outside the gene matches. Per germline, CDR1 SGHDT and CDR2 YYEEEE. CDR3: CASSRRSGGPRSYEQYF. The CDR3 nucleotides read TGTGCCAGCAGTCGTCGCAGCGGGGGGCCGCGTTCCTACGAGCAGTACTTC.

V is TRBV6-6 and J is TRBJ1-5; perhaps TRBD1 as D (5 bases). Germline-derived CDR1 and CDR2 are MNHNY and SVGAGI (reference sequence). V dropped 1 base and J dropped 7 bases, with 11 bases sitting between them. The CDR3 length is 14 residues. In nucleotides, the CDR3 is TGTGCCAGCAGTTACTGGCAGGGTGGCCAGCCCCAGCATTTT. This codes for CASSYWQGGQPQHF.

This chain uses TRBV27 with TRBJ1-5, with D possibly being TRBD1 (5 bases). The CDR3 is 13 amino acids. V lost 2 bases, J lost 5 bases, and 7 bases lay in between. Germline V lookup: CDR1 MNHEY, CDR2 SMNVEV (reference sequence). CDR3: CASSLGGHQPQHF. CDR3 coding DNA: TGTGCCAGCAGTTTAGGGGGACATCAGCCCCAGCATTTT.

The chain uses TRBV10-2 and TRBJ2-3; D perhaps matches TRBD2 (5 bases). Germline V gene data show CDR1 as WSHSY and CDR2 as SAAADI. The germline V and J ends were trimmed by 2 bases and 5 bases, with 17 bases remaining between them. There are 16 residues in the CDR3. The CDR3 DNA is TGCGCCAGCAGTGAGGCGGCGTTGCGGGCGGGAGATACGCAGTATTTT. Encoded protein: CASSEAALRAGDTQYF.

The CDR3 DNA is TGTGCCAGCTCACCAGTTGAGATAGAGACCCAGTACTTC. Encoded protein: CASSPVEIETQYF. The V gene is TRBV18, the J gene TRBJ2-5; D remains ambiguous. This CDR3 comprises 13 residues. Germline CDR1 is KGHSH and CDR2 is LQKENI. V was trimmed by 2 bases and J by 4 bases, leaving 8 bases between them.

Written as DNA, the CDR3 is TGTGCCAGCAGTGCCACGGGCGCCTACGAGCAGTACTTC. Translated: CASSATGAYEQYF. The chain joins TRBV27 to TRBJ2-7; D uncertain. V was shortened by 5 bases and J by 2 bases, with 10 bases between the two germline ends. The CDR3 extends over 13 amino acids. CDR1 and CDR2 from the germline V gene are MNHEY and SMNVEV (reference sequence).

The J gene is TRBJ2-4, the V gene TRBV28, with D possibly being TRBD1 or TRBD2 (5 bases each). This CDR3 region has 14 residues. V was pared by 1 base and J by 9 bases, with 13 bases between. Germline V gene lookup returns CDR1 MDHEN and CDR2 SYDVKM. The chain's CDR3 is CASSLFGALSIQYF. CDR3 in DNA: TGTGCCAGCAGTTTATTCGGGGCGCTAAGCATTCAGTACTTC.

The V and J genes are TRBV10-3 and TRBJ2-3, with D perhaps TRBD1 (6 bases). The CDR3 is made up of 15 amino acids. V was cut by 9 bases and J by 1 base, with 17 bases left in between. The V gene's germline CDR1 is ENHRY and CDR2 SYGVKD. This CDR3 reads CAINSGTSGTDTQYF. The CDR3 DNA reads TGTGCCATAAATTCCGGGACATCTGGCACAGATACGCAGTATTTT.

The rearrangement uses TRBV5-6 and TRBJ2-3; D call uncertain. Germline lookup yields CDR1 SGHDT and CDR2 YYEEEE. This CDR3 contains 14 residues. V shed 1 base and J shed 0 bases, with 6 bases lying between them. DNA of the CDR3: TGTGCCAGCAGCTTGTGGAGAAGCACAGATACGCAGTATTTT. Translation gives CASSLWRSTDTQYF.

Here the CDR3 reads CASRSDGYQPQHF. CDR3 nucleotides: TGTGCCAGCAGGTCAGACGGTTATCAGCCCCAGCATTTT. This chain uses TRBV6-6 with TRBJ1-5; D call uncertain. The V gene lost 6 bases and the J gene lost 5 bases, with 11 bases spanning the gap. Germline-derived CDR1 and CDR2 are MNHNY and SVGAGI (reference sequence). This CDR3 contains 13 residues.

The chain employs TRBV6-5 and TRBJ1-2, with 8 positions matching TRBD1. Trimming cost V 5 bases and J 4 bases; bases outside gene matches: 6. From germline, CDR1 is MNHEY and CDR2 SVGAGI. The CDR3 is made up of 14 amino acids. The CDR3 reads CASSPGQGSYGYTF. The CDR3 DNA reads as TGTGCCAGCAGTCCCGGACAGGGTTCCTATGGCTACACCTTC.

This rearrangement joins TRBV9 to TRBJ2-3; 9 bases map to TRBD2. The CDR3 is made up of 15 amino acids. CDR1 is SGDLS, CDR2 YYNGEE, per germline. The V gene end was trimmed by 0 bases and the J gene end by 6 bases; junction bases not matched to a gene: 5. In DNA, the CDR3 is TGTGCCAGCAGCGTAGAGATAGCGGGAGTGGATACGCAGTATTTT. Amino acid sequence: CASSVEIAGVDTQYF.

This sequence joins TRBV5-8 and TRBJ1-5; D is ambiguous. CDR3 length: 15 amino acids. Germline V gene lookup returns CDR1 SGHTS and CDR2 YDEGEE. Between the trimmed V and J ends, which lost 1 base and 0 bases, there was a span of 8 bases. The DNA for the CDR3 is TGTGCCAGCAGCTTGCTCGGATATAGCAATCAGCCCCAGCATTTT. This sequence encodes CASSLLGYSNQPQHF. Looking up the rest from reference TRBV5-8 and TRBJ1-5 gives the full variable domain: EAGVTQSPTHLIKTRGQQATLRCSPISGHTSVYWYQQALGLGLQFLLWYDEGEERNRGNFPPRFSGRQFPNYSSELNVNALELEDSALYLCASSLLGYSNQPQHFGDGTRLSIL.

The rearrangement joins TRBV7-9 to TRBJ2-1, with TRBD2 identical over 12 bases. Losses at the gene ends were 5 bases for V and 8 bases for J; bases not matched to a gene: 7. CDR3 length: 15 amino acids. Germline V gene sequence: CDR1 SEHNR, CDR2 FQNEAQ (reference sequence). The CDR3 nucleotides are TGTGCCAGCAGCGCCAGACTAGCGGGAGAGGATGAGCAGTTCTTC. It is translated as CASSARLAGEDEQFF. The whole variable domain, filled in from reference TRBV7-9 and TRBJ2-1, reads DTGVSQNPRHKITKRGQNVTFRCDPISEHNRLYWYRQTLGQGPEFLTYFQNEAQLEKSRLLSDRFSAERPKGSFSTLEIQRTEQGDSAMYLCASSARLAGEDEQFFGPGTRLTVL.

This chain links TRBV19 with TRBJ1-5, with 8 bases matching TRBD1. The length of the CDR3 is 18 residues. Trimming cost V 6 bases and J 7 bases; bases outside gene matches: 20. The germline gives CDR1 LNHDA, CDR2 SQIVND (reference sequence). The CDR3 reads CASSPGQGARLFWQPQHF. Here the CDR3 DNA reads TGTGCCAGTAGCCCCGGGCAGGGGGCGAGGTTGTTCTGGCAGCCCCAGCATTTT. Combining the CDR3 with reference TRBV19 and TRBJ1-5 gives the whole variable domain DGGITQSPKYLFRKEGQNVTLSCEQNLNHDAMYWYRQDPGQGLRLIYYSQIVNDFQKGDIAEGYSVSREKKESFPLTVTSAQKNPTAFYLCASSPGQGARLFWQPQHFGDGTRLSIL.

The gene calls are TRBV18 and TRBJ2-6; D call uncertain. V was clipped by 3 bases and J by 1 base, with 7 bases between them. CDR3 length: 15 amino acids. The germline V gene encodes CDR1 KGHSH and CDR2 LQKENI. For the CDR3, the DNA is TGTGCCAGCTCACCCTTCGATTCTGGGGCCAACGTCCTGACTTTC. Translated: CASSPFDSGANVLTF.

This sequence joins TRBV6-1 and TRBJ2-2; D tentatively reads TRBD1 or TRBD2 (7 bases each). This CDR3 has 14 amino acids. Trimming shortened V by 10 bases and J by 6 bases, and 18 bases separated the two germline ends. Germline loops: CDR1 MNHNS, CDR2 SASEGT. In nucleotides, the CDR3 is TGTGCCATCGACTGGGCAGGGGGGGCCGGGGAGCTGTTTTTT. It codes for CAIDWAGGAGELFF.

For this clone: The junction departs from germline at one end; a sequencing error may be responsible. The CDR3: CAGSGTGKYNQPQHF. CDR3 bases: TGCGCCGGTAGTGGGACAGGGAAGTACAATCAGCCCCAGCATTTT. The V gene is TRBV19, the J gene TRBJ1-5, with TRBD1 matching 9 bases. There are 15 residues in the CDR3. CDR1 and CDR2 (germline): LNHDA, SQIVND (reference sequence).

The CDR3 sequence is CATSSETNGEEAFF. The DNA of the CDR3 is TGTGCCACCAGCAGTGAGACCAACGGGGAAGAAGCTTTCTTT. The V call is TRBV15, the J call TRBJ1-1; D not certain. The germline V gene has CDR1 LNHNV and CDR2 YYDKDF (reference sequence). Deletions cut 3 bases from V and 8 bases from J, with 16 bases between. The CDR3 spans 14 residues.

This sequence joins TRBV5-5 and TRBJ2-1, with D perhaps TRBD1 (6 bases). The CDR3 is 16 residues long. Germline assignment: CDR1 SGHKS and CDR2 YYEKEE (reference sequence). With 4 bases removed from V and 5 bases from J, the gap between germline ends came to 19 bases. The CDR3 DNA follows: TGTGCCAGCAGCCTGACCCCCGGGACAAACAACAATGAGCAGTTCTTC. The encoded protein is CASSLTPGTNNNEQFF.

This rearrangement joins TRBV14 to TRBJ2-3, with D hard to call. The V and J ends lost 4 bases and 0 bases respectively, with 14 bases between them. The CDR3 sequence is 16 residues long. The germline V gene has CDR1 SGHDN and CDR2 FVKESK. The CDR3 loop is CASSPPAGGSTDTQYF. CDR3 nucleotides: TGTGCCAGCAGCCCACCCGCCGGCGGTAGCACAGATACGCAGTATTTT.